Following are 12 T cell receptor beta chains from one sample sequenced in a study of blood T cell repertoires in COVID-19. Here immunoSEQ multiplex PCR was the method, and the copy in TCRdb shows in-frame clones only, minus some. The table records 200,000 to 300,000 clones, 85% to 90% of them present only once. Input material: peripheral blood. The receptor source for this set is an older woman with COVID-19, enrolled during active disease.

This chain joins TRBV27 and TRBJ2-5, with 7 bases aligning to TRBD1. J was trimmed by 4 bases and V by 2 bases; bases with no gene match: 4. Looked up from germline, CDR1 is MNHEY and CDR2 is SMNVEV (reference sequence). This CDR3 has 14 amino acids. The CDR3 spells CASSLRGGLETQYF. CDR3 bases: TGTGCCAGCAGTTTAAGAGGGGGCCTAGAGACCCAGTACTTC.

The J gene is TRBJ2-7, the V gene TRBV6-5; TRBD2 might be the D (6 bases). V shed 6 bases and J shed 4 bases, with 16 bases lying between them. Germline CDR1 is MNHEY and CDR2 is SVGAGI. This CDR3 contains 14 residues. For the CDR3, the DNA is TGTGCCAGCAGCCCGTGGGCGGGAAAGTACGAGCAGTACTTC. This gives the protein CASSPWAGKYEQYF.

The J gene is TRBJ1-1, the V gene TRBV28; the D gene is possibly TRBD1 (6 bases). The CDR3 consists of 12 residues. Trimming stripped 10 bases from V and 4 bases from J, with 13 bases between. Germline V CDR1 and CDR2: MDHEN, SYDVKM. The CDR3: CAIKRGGTEAFF. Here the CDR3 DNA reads TGTGCCATCAAAAGGGGGGGCACTGAAGCTTTCTTT.

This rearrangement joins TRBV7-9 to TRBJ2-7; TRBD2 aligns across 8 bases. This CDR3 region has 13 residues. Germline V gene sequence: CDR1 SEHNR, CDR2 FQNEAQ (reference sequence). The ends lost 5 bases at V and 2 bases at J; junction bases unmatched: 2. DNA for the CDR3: TGTGCCAGCAGCACTAGCGGTCCCTACGAGCAGTACTTC. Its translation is CASSTSGPYEQYF. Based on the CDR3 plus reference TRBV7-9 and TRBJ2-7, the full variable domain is DTGVSQNPRHKITKRGQNVTFRCDPISEHNRLYWYRQTLGQGPEFLTYFQNEAQLEKSRLLSDRFSAERPKGSFSTLEIQRTEQGDSAMYLCASSTSGPYEQYFGPGTRLTVT.

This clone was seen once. CDR3 sequence reads: CASSPAGRWNIQYF. CDR3 bases: TGTGCCAGCAGCCCAGCGGGGAGGTGGAACATTCAGTACTTC. J is TRBJ2-4 and V is TRBV7-2; 7 bases match TRBD2. With 5 bases clipped from V and 7 bases from J, the junction kept 8 bases outside the gene matches. The CDR3 has 14 amino acids. From germline, CDR1 is SGHTA and CDR2 FQGNSA.

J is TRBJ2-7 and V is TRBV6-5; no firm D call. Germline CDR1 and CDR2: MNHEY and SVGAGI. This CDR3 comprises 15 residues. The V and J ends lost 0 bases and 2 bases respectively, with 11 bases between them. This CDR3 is CASSYSLQRAYEQYF. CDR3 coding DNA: TGTGCCAGCAGTTACTCGCTACAGAGAGCCTACGAGCAGTACTTC.

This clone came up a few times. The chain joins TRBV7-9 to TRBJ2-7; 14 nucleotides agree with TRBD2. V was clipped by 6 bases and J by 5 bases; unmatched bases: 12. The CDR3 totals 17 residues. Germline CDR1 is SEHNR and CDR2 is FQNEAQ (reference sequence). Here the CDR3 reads CASSRLAGGPKSDEQYF. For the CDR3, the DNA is TGTGCCAGCAGTCGACTAGCGGGAGGGCCGAAGAGCGACGAGCAGTACTTC.

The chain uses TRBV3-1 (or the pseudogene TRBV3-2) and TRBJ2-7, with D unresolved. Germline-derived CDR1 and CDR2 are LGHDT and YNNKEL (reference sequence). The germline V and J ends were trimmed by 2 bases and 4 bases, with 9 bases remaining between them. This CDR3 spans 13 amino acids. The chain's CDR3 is CASSQSSLYEQYF. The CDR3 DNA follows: TGTGCCAGCAGCCAATCCTCCTTATACGAGCAGTACTTC.

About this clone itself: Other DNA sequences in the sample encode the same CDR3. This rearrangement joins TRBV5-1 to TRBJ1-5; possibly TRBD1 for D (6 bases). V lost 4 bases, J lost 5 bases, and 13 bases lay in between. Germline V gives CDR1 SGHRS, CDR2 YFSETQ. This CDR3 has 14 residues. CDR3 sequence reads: CASSLDRADQPQHF. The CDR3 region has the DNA TGCGCCAGCAGCCTGGACAGAGCTGATCAGCCCCAGCATTTT.

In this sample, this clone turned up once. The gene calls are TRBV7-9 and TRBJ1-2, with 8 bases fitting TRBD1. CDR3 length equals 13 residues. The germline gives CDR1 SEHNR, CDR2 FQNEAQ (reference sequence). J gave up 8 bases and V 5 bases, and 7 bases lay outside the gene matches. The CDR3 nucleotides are TGTGCCAGCAGCGCCCCAGGGGGCCTAGGCTACACCTTC. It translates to CASSAPGGLGYTF.

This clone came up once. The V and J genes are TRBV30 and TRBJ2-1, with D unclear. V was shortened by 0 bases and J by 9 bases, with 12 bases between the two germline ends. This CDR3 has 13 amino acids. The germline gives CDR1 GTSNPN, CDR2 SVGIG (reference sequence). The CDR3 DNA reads TGTGCCTGGAGTGTACGTAATTTCGGTGAGCAGTTCTTC. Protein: CAWSVRNFGEQFF.

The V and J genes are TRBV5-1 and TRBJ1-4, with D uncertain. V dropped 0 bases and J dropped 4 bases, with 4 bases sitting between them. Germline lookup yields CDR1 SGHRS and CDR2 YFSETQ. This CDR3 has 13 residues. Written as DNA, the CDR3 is TGCGCCAGCAGCTTGGGCGTTAATGAAAAACTGTTTTTT. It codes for CASSLGVNEKLFF.